The clone carrying this T cell receptor (beta chain) has more than one count but fewer than ten. Germline-derived CDR1 and CDR2 are MNHEY and SVGAGI. CDR3 length: 16 residues. V lost 0 bases, J lost 7 bases, and 7 bases stayed unmatched. This sample was included in a study of T-cell reconstitution after alpha-beta-depleted transplantation in children. Molecular barcoding with unique molecular identifiers was used for the TCRbeta library. TCRdb independently ran MiXCR on the PCR reads; one entry per CDR3 protein. The repertoire includes just under 550,000 distinct CDR3 sequences, around 17% of them detected once, and more than 2.5% sits in the top ten.

The sequencing used PBMCs from the stem cell graft donor, collected from the stem cell graft. The J gene is TRBJ2-2, the V gene TRBV6-5, with 8 bases that match TRBD2. This clonotype was obtained from a human donor who donated a stem cell graft to a child with acute lymphoblastic leukemia. The CDR3 region is CASSYSELAVGGELFF. The CDR3 nucleotides are TGTGCCAGCAGTTACTCTGAACTAGCGGTAGGCGGGGAGCTGTTTTTT.